What follows are 6 T cell receptor beta chains derived from one specimen sequenced in a study of T cell responses to AZD1222 COVID-19 vaccine (dated by TCRdb to the early 2020s). Reading the label with the study, this specimen's time point is: baseline before first vaccination. Library preparation was by the immunoSEQ multiplex PCR assay. In TCRdb, the immuneACCESS table is reduced to in-frame sequences with V and J assigned. These tables do not hold every clone; where another copy was compared, an unresolved V gene accounts for under half, and the others remain unexplained. The sample data list fewer than 200,000 clones, and about 92% of these were observed just once. Of the sample, 8% to 13% falls within the top ten clones. The sample was peripheral blood, taken on day 0 of AZD1222 vaccination. The receptors here all came from an adult in good health.

The chain links TRBV7-9 to TRBJ2-7; 8 bases agree with TRBD1. This CDR3 spans 16 amino acids. V lost 5 bases and J lost 1; bases outside the gene matches: 10. The germline CDR1 and CDR2 sequences are SEHNR and FQNEAQ (reference sequence). In nucleotides, the CDR3 is TGTGCCAGCAGCCGAAAACGGGACAGGCCATCCTACGAGCAGTACTTC. Its protein is CASSRKRDRPSYEQYF.

The V call is TRBV6-5, the J call TRBJ1-2; 7 nucleotides match TRBD1. The junction had 8 bases not matched to a gene; V was cut back by 6 bases and J by 7 bases. Per germline, CDR1 MNHEY and CDR2 SVGAGI. There are 13 residues in the CDR3. The CDR3, as DNA: TGTGCCAGCAGACGACAGGGTGGCGTTGGCTACACCTTC. Protein product: CASRRQGGVGYTF.

The chain uses TRBV3-1 (or the pseudogene TRBV3-2) and TRBJ1-1, with D tentatively TRBD1 (6 bases). CDR3 length: 14 amino acids. V was clipped by 4 bases and J by 3 bases, with 12 bases between them. Germline V gene lookup returns CDR1 LGHDT and CDR2 YNNKEL (reference sequence). The CDR3 reads CASSPTGKYTEAFF. The CDR3 DNA is TGTGCCAGCAGCCCCACAGGGAAATACACTGAAGCTTTCTTT.

V usage is TRBV7-9 and J usage is TRBJ2-1, with no clear D. This CDR3 is 13 amino acids long. Germline CDR1 reads SEHNR; CDR2 reads FQNEAQ (reference sequence). V lost 5 bases and J lost 3, with 8 bases in between. The CDR3 loop is CASSLGNYNEQFF. CDR3 bases: TGTGCCAGCAGCCTGGGGAACTACAATGAGCAGTTCTTC.

This clone was seen a single time. The genes are TRBV7-9 and TRBJ1-2; 7 bases are a match to TRBD1. The V segment lost 4 bases and the J segment 7 bases; nucleotides outside the gene matches: 12. CDR1 is SEHNR and CDR2 is FQNEAQ in the germline V gene (reference sequence). The CDR3 runs to 15 residues. The CDR3 DNA reads TGTGCCAGCAGCTCAGCGGGGAGGGGGCTTGGTGGCTACACCTTC. Its translation is CASSSAGRGLGGYTF.

This chain links TRBV27 with TRBJ2-1; D may be TRBD2 (5 bases). This CDR3 spans 14 amino acids. Per germline, CDR1 MNHEY and CDR2 SMNVEV (reference sequence). The germline V and J ends were trimmed by 4 bases and 8 bases, with 15 bases remaining between them. The CDR3 region has the DNA TGTGCCAGCAGTTCCGGGCTGGAGGTGGATGAGCAGTTCTTC. Amino acids: CASSSGLEVDEQFF.